This T cell receptor beta chain was identified during a study of T cells after yellow fever vaccination. Notes on the study in general: Peak timing came faster in the weaker secondary response, day 5 versus 15. Only a small proportion of the clonotypes turned up in both the CD4 and the CD8 compartments, likely arising from convergent recombination. Abundant clonotypes from the bulk population could get into FACS-sorted repertoires as contaminants.

Researchers made TCR cDNA using 5'RACE template switching, and this step added a universal primer site and UMIs. From the 5' RACE reads, TCRdb called clonotypes with MiXCR, one entry per CDR3 protein. This sample carries about 500,000 distinct CDR3 sequences, about 15% of them seen once, and the ten largest clones take approximately 15%. In the case of this clonotype: Its target is unknown.

This CDR3 has 14 residues. CDR1 is SGHRS, CDR2 YFSETQ, per germline. The V end lost 6 bases, the J end lost 2 bases, and 14 bases lay between the germline ends. The chain recombines TRBV5-1 with TRBJ2-5; D may be TRBD1 (6 bases). The sequencing here drew on PBMCs, taken 5 to 6 days after the first yellow fever vaccination. The sequence was obtained from a young man who received the YFV17D yellow fever vaccine. In DNA, the CDR3 is TGCGCCAGCAAGTACGGACAGCAGCAAGAGACCCAGTACTTC. Translating it yields CASKYGQQQETQYF.